This TCR beta chain was captured in a study of a mutant IDH1 vaccine in newly diagnosed glioma. Whole-study context: Averaging roughly 40 years of age, treated patients were roughly 60% male and approximately 38% female.

Study-level points and caveats: Researchers report vaccine-induced immune responses in roughly 93% of patients.

The CDR3 has 15 amino acids. Germline V gene data show CDR1 as SGDLS and CDR2 as YYNGEE. V lost 4 bases, J lost 4 bases, and 10 bases stayed unmatched. Clones were read by immunoSEQ multiplex PCR, and TCRdb kept only the in-frame ones, dropping some. The sample includes approximately 54,000 clones, approximately 81% of them seen just once. Regarding time point: baseline, week 1 (first vaccination visit). Treatment of the sample: pre-vaccination baseline after standard-of-care therapy. Notes on this clone: Its antigen is not identified.

Sample: PBMCs, taken from a glioma patient treated with radiotherapy, temozolomide or both. The receptor comes from a man aged 18 to 30 with glioma. The J gene is TRBJ2-5, the V gene TRBV9, with TRBD1 matching over 7 bases. This CDR3 is CASSPLTGVGETQYF. Here the CDR3 DNA reads TGTGCCAGCAGCCCCCTCACAGGGGTAGGAGAGACCCAGTACTTC.